This entry lists 5 T cell receptor beta chains sequenced from one sample in a study of blood T cells in healthy people across ages. For the second PCR, which ran for roughly 6 to 12 cycles, a sample-barcoded 5' primer and a J-beta primer mix were used. TCRdb called the 5' RACE reads again in MiXCR, with one record for every CDR3 protein. The table has some 1.1 million distinct CDR3 sequences, roughly two fifths seen once. The sequenced sample was blood. These receptors all stem from a man aged 18 to 29 in good health.

The gene calls are TRBV5-1 and TRBJ1-1; D unclear. There are 12 residues in the CDR3. Germline CDR1 reads SGHRS; CDR2 reads YFSETQ. V gave up 4 bases and J gave up 6 bases, with 10 bases separating them. The CDR3 is CASSTNFAEAFF. The CDR3 DNA reads as TGCGCCAGCAGCACGAATTTCGCTGAAGCTTTCTTT.

This CDR3 reads CASSLLRTGDFSYEQYF. The CDR3 DNA sequence: TGTGCCAGCAGTTTACTTAGGACAGGTGACTTCTCCTACGAGCAGTACTTC. V is TRBV12-3 or TRBV12-4 and J is TRBJ2-7, with 7 bases identical to TRBD1. The V segment lost 2 bases and the J segment 0 bases; nucleotides outside the gene matches: 10. There are 17 residues in the CDR3.

The chain carries TRBV29-1 and TRBJ1-4, with D tentatively TRBD1 (5 bases). Germline CDR1 SQVTM, CDR2 ANQGSEA. The CDR3 sequence is 13 residues long. Trimming took off 7 bases at V and 6 bases at J, with 15 bases between the two ends. For the CDR3, the DNA is TGCAGCGGCTCGGGGGGAATGGATGAAAAACTGTTTTTT. Encoded protein: CSGSGGMDEKLFF.

A single count supports this clonotype. The V and J genes are TRBV2 and TRBJ1-2; no clear D gene. The CDR3 has 15 amino acids. V was trimmed by 5 bases and J by 8 bases, leaving 21 bases between them. Per the germline V gene, CDR1 is SNHLY and CDR2 is FYNNEI. The CDR3 coding sequence is TGTGCCAGCAGTCCATACCCTGACTCGACCTCAGGCTACACCTTC. It specifies CASSPYPDSTSGYTF.

This clonotype was counted between two and nine times. The rearrangement links TRBV9 to TRBJ2-7, with TRBD1 identical over 7 bases. J lost 2 bases, V lost 3 bases, and 8 bases had no gene match. CDR3 size: 15 residues. Germline lookup yields CDR1 SGDLS and CDR2 YYNGEE. The CDR3 region has the DNA TGTGCCAGCAGCGCCCACCGGGACAGCACCTACGAGCAGTACTTC. This sequence encodes CASSAHRDSTYEQYF.